These T cell receptor beta chains were read from a single sample in a study of cytomegalovirus exposure and HLA in healthy donors. The repertoire was sequenced with immunoSEQ multiplex PCR; TCRdb's copy has only in-frame clones and lacks some. Found here are tens of thousands of clones, about 92% of them singletons; the top ten hold around 8.4%. The sequenced sample consisted of PBMCs. These receptors came from a woman aged 18-29 years in good health and CMV-seropositive. CDR3s include the opening cysteine and the closing phenylalanine or tryptophan. D genes are given only for firm matches. Clone sizes are given selectively: once, few, many, or a class where the clone is expanded.

TRBJ2-1 | TRBD1 | . | TRBV4-3 | TGCGCCAGCAGCCAAGAGCAGGGGGCGCCGAATGAGCAGTTCTTC | CASSQEQGAPNEQFF
TRBJ1-5 | . | . | TRBV9 | TGTGCCAGCAGCGTGCGGGACGGCTTCGGGGAGCCCCAGCATTTT | CASSVRDGFGEPQHF
TRBJ2-7 | TRBD2 | . | TRBV5-4 | TGTGCCAGCAGCTTACCTTCGGGCGGGGGAGTTTACGAGCAGTACTTC | CASSLPSGGGVYEQYF
TRBJ2-6 | . | once | TRBV15 | TGTGCCACCAGCAGACTAACGGGGGACTCTGGGGCCAACGTCCTGACTTTC | CATSRLTGDSGANVLTF
TRBJ2-7 | . | . | TRBV4-3 | TGCGCCAGCAGCCAAGGTAGTAGCTCCTACGAGCAGTACTTC | CASSQGSSSYEQYF
TRBJ1-4 | . | . | TRBV19 | TGTGCCAGTAGTCTCTTACAGGGCGTTGGTGAAAAACTGTTTTTT | CASSLLQGVGEKLFF
TRBJ2-2 | TRBD1 | once | TRBV2 | TGTGCCACACAACGACAGGGGTCCCCCGGGGAGCTGTTTTTT | CATQRQGSPGELFF
TRBJ1-5 | . | once | TRBV7-2 | TGTGCCAGCAGCCCGGGCATGGGGCTTGGCAATCAGCCCCAGCATTTT | CASSPGMGLGNQPQHF
TRBJ1-5 | . | . | TRBV30 | TGTGCCTGGAGTTCCCTGGGCCCCAATCAGCCCCAGCATTTT | CAWSSLGPNQPQHF
TRBJ2-5 | TRBD2 | . | TRBV7-2 | TGTGCCAGCAGCTTAACCGGGGGGGCAGAGACCCAGTACTTC | CASSLTGGAETQYF
TRBJ1-2 | . | . | TRBV5-1 | TGCGCCAGCAGCTTGAACTGGGACAAGGGCTATGGCTACACCTTC | CASSLNWDKGYGYTF
TRBJ1-2 | . | . | TRBV4-1 | TGCGCCAGCAGCCAAGTTGGGAGGGGTAACTATGGCTACACCTTC | CASSQVGRGNYGYTF
TRBJ2-1 | TRBD2 | . | TRBV28 | TGTGCCAGCAGTCGTCGGGGGGGCTCCTACAATGAGCAGTTCTTC | CASSRRGGSYNEQFF
TRBJ2-7 | . | . | TRBV11-2 | TGTGCCAGCAGCTTAGGGCCCACCTACGAGCAGTACTTC | CASSLGPTYEQYF
TRBJ2-2 | . | . | TRBV19 | TGTGCCAGTAGAACGGGATGGGGCACCGGGGAGCTGTTTTTT | CASRTGWGTGELFF
TRBJ1-2 | . | . | TRBV4-1 | TGCGCCAGCAGCCAGGACCGAGGGGGTGACTATGGCTACACCTTC | CASSQDRGGDYGYTF
TRBJ1-1 | . | . | TRBV6-6 | TGTGCCAGCATCGGGGGAACTGAAGCTTTCTTT | CASIGGTEAFF
TRBJ2-1 | TRBD2 | . | TRBV28 | TGTGCCAGCAGTGAGGCTAGCGGGCAAACTTACAATGAGCAGTTCTTC | CASSEASGQTYNEQFF
TRBJ1-1 | TRBD1 | . | TRBV5-6 | TGTGCCAGCAGCTCCCAGGGGGTCACTGAAGCTTTCTTT | CASSSQGVTEAFF
TRBJ1-5 | . | . | TRBV28 | TGTGCCAGCAGTTCCCCTAGCGGGGGGCAGCCCCAGCATTTT | CASSSPSGGQPQHF
TRBJ1-6 | . | . | TRBV6-1 | TGTGCCAGCAGTGAACAGGGTCCAAATTCACCCCTCCACTTT | CASSEQGPNSPLHF
TRBJ1-5 | TRBD1 | . | TRBV28 | TGTGCCAGCAGAAAGGGACAGGGTGACAATCAGCCCCAGCATTTT | CASRKGQGDNQPQHF
TRBJ1-2 | TRBD1 | . | TRBV29-1 | TGCAGCGTTTCCGACAGGGTAAATGGCTACACCTTC | CSVSDRVNGYTF
TRBJ1-2 | TRBD1 | once | TRBV7-2 | TGTGCCAGCAGCTTCCGCTCTGGACAGGGTGCGGGCTATGGCTACACCTTC | CASSFRSGQGAGYGYTF
TRBJ1-4 | . | . | TRBV4-2 | TGTGCCAGCAGCCAGGTACTTAATGAAAAACTGTTTTTT | CASSQVLNEKLFF
TRBJ2-7 | . | . | TRBV18 | TGTGCCAGCTCACCCCAGGAGGGTGCAGACTACGAGCAGTACTTC | CASSPQEGADYEQYF
TRBJ2-3 | TRBD2 | once | TRBV28 | TGTGCCAGCAGTTTTAGACTAGCAGGAACAGATACGCAGTATTTT | CASSFRLAGTDTQYF
TRBJ2-3 | . | once | TRBV6-1 | TGTGCCAGCAGGACACTGACAGATACGCAGTATTTT | CASRTLTDTQYF
TRBJ2-5 | . | . | TRBV19 | TGTGCCAGTAGTAGGTTAGTGCTAGAGACCCAGTACTTC | CASSRLVLETQYF
TRBJ2-7 | . | . | TRBV19 | TGTGCCAGTAGTTATCAGGGCTCCTACGAGCAGTACTTC | CASSYQGSYEQYF
TRBJ2-1 | TRBD2 | . | TRBV6-5 | TGTGCCAGCAGCAAAGGGCGGGGGGGTTACAATGAGCAGTTCTTC | CASSKGRGGYNEQFF